This TCR beta chain was sequenced during a study of cytomegalovirus exposure and HLA in healthy donors. Researchers ran the PCR with 60 Vbeta and 13 Jbeta primers. Libraries were prepared by immunoSEQ multiplex PCR; TCRdb keeps only in-frame clonotypes and omits some of them. The sample has more than 110,000 clones, less than 10% seen once; the top ten hold less than 2%. This clone was seen only a few times. CDR3 length: 16 amino acids. The sequencing input was PBMCs. The rearrangement joins TRBV21-1 to TRBJ2-3; TRBD1 is the table's D call, not checked against the DNA. TRBV21-1 corresponds to a pseudogene. This TCR was sampled from a man over 45 in good health and CMV-seronegative. The CDR3 reads CASSKFQGEITDTQYF. The CDR3 DNA reads TGTGCCAGCAGCAAATTTCAGGGGGAAATCACAGATACGCAGTATTTT.